The 4 T cell receptor beta chains below were found in one sample sequenced in a study of OX40 agonist ivuxolimab in advanced cancers. Sequencing used immunoSEQ multiplex PCR; TCRdb keeps in-frame clones, though not all of them. The sample has about 86,000 clones; roughly 89% are singletons. Sequencing used CD4+ or CD8+ T cells sorted from blood, obtained in a trial of the OX40 agonist ivuxolimab. Receptors were obtained from an adult with an advanced solid tumor such as melanoma, head and neck, liver or kidney cancer.

V is TRBV9 and J is TRBJ2-2, with TRBD2 identical over 11 bases. Germline V gene lookup returns CDR1 SGDLS and CDR2 YYNGEE. V shed 1 base and J 7 bases; nucleotides not matched to a gene: 3. The CDR3 sequence is 15 residues long. For the CDR3, the DNA is TGTGCCAGCAGCGTAACTAGCGGGAGCAGCGGGGAGCTGTTTTTT. Translated: CASSVTSGSSGELFF.

This chain joins TRBV6-1 and TRBJ2-5; 9 bases map to TRBD2. V dropped 2 bases and J dropped 5; count of bases not matched to a gene: 15. The CDR3 length is 18 residues. Germline V gene data show CDR1 as MNHNS and CDR2 as SASEGT. The CDR3 DNA follows: TGTGCCAGCAGTGAACCCCGTGATATTAGCGGGAGTTATGAGACCCAGTACTTC. This codes for CASSEPRDISGSYETQYF.

In this sample, this clone turned up once. The chain carries TRBV19 and TRBJ2-6; unclear D gene. Germline CDR1 reads LNHDA; CDR2 reads SQIVND (reference sequence). This CDR3 has 16 amino acids. Trimming removed 5 bases from V and 4 bases from J, with 15 bases in between. CDR3 sequence (DNA): TGTGCCAGTAGTTACCTAGGATCTGCCGGGGCCAACGTCCTGACTTTC. Translated, it gives CASSYLGSAGANVLTF.

The chain is built from TRBV2 and TRBJ2-1; TRBD1 matches at 7 bases. V dropped 4 bases and J dropped 7; count of bases not matched to a gene: 7. Per the germline V gene, CDR1 is SNHLY and CDR2 is FYNNEI. This CDR3 is built from 14 residues. The CDR3 sequence is CASSGTGRINEQFF. CDR3 in DNA: TGTGCCAGCAGTGGGACAGGCCGGATTAATGAGCAGTTCTTC.